This TCR beta chain was identified during a study of cytomegalovirus exposure and HLA in healthy donors. Remarks on this clone: The target antigen is unknown.

Primers for the PCR totalled 60 Vbeta and 13 Jbeta. Profiled with immunoSEQ multiplex PCR; TCRdb holds only in-frame clones, not every one. The sample records some 130,000 clones, 70% to 85% being singletons. General study points: According to reports, the classifier identified cytomegalovirus status with high specificity and sensitivity. As a later analysis revealed, the rate of TCR association differed by HLA locus, with DRB1 most and HLA-C fewest.

Trimming took 7 bases from V and 3 from J; bases not matched to a gene: 14. Per germline, CDR1 MDHEN and CDR2 SYDVKM. This CDR3 is 16 amino acids long. The rearrangement uses TRBV28 and TRBJ2-7, with TRBD2 matching over 8 bases. Source material: PBMCs. This clonotype was sampled from a male donor in good health and CMV-seropositive. CDR3 amino acids: CASTESSAGAGYEQYF. CDR3 coding DNA: TGTGCCAGCACCGAATCGTCAGCGGGAGCCGGCTACGAGCAGTACTTC.